The rows below give T cell receptor beta chains drawn from one sample of a study of T cells in localized non-small cell lung cancer. Profiling relied on immunoSEQ multiplex PCR, and the TCRdb table lists in-frame clones only, not all of them. Altogether 40,000 or so clones are present, about four fifths being singletons, with the ten largest covering roughly 17%. The source material was peripheral blood, sampled before any cancer treatment. These receptors all stem from a male donor aged 60 or over with stage III squamous cell lung carcinoma. Both conserved end residues are part of each CDR3. The D gene is left open where the match is weak. Size tells how often a clone was seen (once, few, many) or the class of an expanded clone, and some rows leave it out.

TRBJ2-7 | TRBD1 | TRBV11-2 | once | CASRTGTGENHEQYF | TGTGCCAGCAGGACCGGGACAGGGGAGAACCACGAGCAGTACTTC
TRBJ1-5 | NA | TRBV10-2 | NA | CASSGGRDQPQHF | TGCGCCAGCAGTGGGGGGCGGGATCAGCCCCAGCATTTT
TRBJ2-1 | TRBD2 | TRBV9 | NA | CASSENLAEPRNEQFF | TGTGCCAGCAGCGAAAATCTAGCGGAGCCCCGCAATGAGCAGTTCTTC
TRBJ2-7 | NA | TRBV5-1 | once | CASSFGTRDEQYF | TGCGCCAGCAGCTTTGGGACTCGAGACGAGCAGTACTTC
TRBJ2-1 | TRBD1 | TRBV7-2 | NA | CASSSYRGRSEQFF | TGTGCCAGCAGCTCCTACAGGGGGCGCAGTGAGCAGTTCTTC
TRBJ2-1 | NA | TRBV9 | NA | CASSVATGYNEQFF | TGTGCCAGCAGCGTAGCTACAGGGTACAATGAGCAGTTCTTC
TRBJ2-7 | TRBD2 | TRBV4-2 | NA | CASSQGTSGGANEQYF | TGTGCCAGCAGCCAAGGGACTAGCGGGGGGGCTAACGAGCAGTACTTC
TRBJ2-1 | NA | TRBV5-6 | NA | CASSPFRYNEQFF | TGTGCCAGCAGCCCTTTCCGCTACAATGAGCAGTTCTTC
TRBJ2-3 | NA | TRBV5-4 | NA | CASSLDLYTSTDTQYF | TGTGCCAGCAGCTTGGACTTATACACTAGCACAGATACGCAGTATTTT
TRBJ1-3 | NA | TRBV11-2 | few | CASSFWGRSGNTIYF | TGTGCCAGCAGCTTCTGGGGCCGGTCTGGAAACACCATATATTTT
TRBJ1-4 | NA | TRBV2 | NA | CASSERGTTNEKLFF | TGTGCCAGCAGTGAAAGAGGGACAACTAATGAAAAACTGTTTTTT
TRBJ1-5 | NA | TRBV5-6 | NA | CASSLYDLRGNQPQHF | TGTGCCAGCAGCTTGTACGACCTGAGGGGCAATCAGCCCCAGCATTTT
TRBJ1-5 | NA | TRBV9 | few | CASSASTGFSNQPQHF | TGTGCCAGCAGCGCCTCGACAGGTTTTAGCAATCAGCCCCAGCATTTT
TRBJ1-6 | NA | TRBV11-1 | NA | CASSSLNSPLHF | TGTGCCAGCAGCTCGCTTAATTCACCCCTCCACTTT
TRBJ1-5 | NA | TRBV30 | NA | CAWSVKAGLKPQHF | TGTGCCTGGAGTGTAAAGGCTGGGTTGAAGCCCCAGCATTTT
TRBJ2-1 | NA | TRBV11-2 | NA | CASSLGGRTDNEQFF | TGTGCCAGCAGCTTAGGAGGGAGGACAGACAATGAGCAGTTCTTC
TRBJ2-7 | TRBD1 | TRBV19 | NA | CASSIYPTGGAGDEQYF | TGTGCCAGTAGTATATACCCGACAGGGGGCGCTGGGGACGAGCAGTACTTC
TRBJ1-5 | NA | TRBV19 | once | CASSIDIGYQPQHF | TGTGCCAGTAGTATAGATATAGGGTATCAGCCCCAGCATTTT
TRBJ2-3 | NA | TRBV9 | NA | CASSVVEDTQYF | TGTGCCAGCAGCGTAGTCGAAGATACGCAGTATTTT
TRBJ2-3 | TRBD1 | TRBV7-9 | NA | CASSVQGGTDTQYF | TGTGCCAGCAGCGTACAGGGGGGCACAGATACGCAGTATTTT
TRBJ2-1 | TRBD2 | TRBV5-4 | few | CASSLVDSGNNEQFF | TGTGCCAGCAGCTTAGTTGATAGCGGGAACAATGAGCAGTTCTTC
TRBJ1-1 | NA | TRBV7-9 | NA | CASSSPGGENTEAFF | TGTGCCAGCAGCTCCCCCGGGGGAGAGAACACTGAAGCTTTCTTT
TRBJ2-2 | NA | TRBV2 | NA | CASSEGQGRTGELFF | TGTGCCAGCAGTGAAGGGCAGGGACGCACCGGGGAGCTGTTTTTT
TRBJ2-1 | NA | TRBV6-1 | NA | CASSEREAPAYNEQFF | TGTGCCAGCAGTGAAAGGGAGGCCCCGGCCTACAATGAGCAGTTCTTC
TRBJ2-5 | NA | TRBV6-6 | NA | CASSGGWGGYQETQYF | TGTGCCAGCTCGGGCGGCTGGGGAGGCTACCAAGAGACCCAGTACTTC
TRBJ1-1 | NA | TRBV5-1 | few | CASSRDSGETEAFF | TGCGCCAGCAGCCGAGACAGCGGGGAGACTGAAGCTTTCTTT
TRBJ2-7 | TRBD1 | TRBV11-1 | NA | CASSLVAGQGTYEQYF | TGTGCCAGCAGCTTAGTCGCTGGACAGGGTACCTACGAGCAGTACTTC
TRBJ1-1 | TRBD1 | TRBV14 | NA | CASSQTGTGWNTEAFF | TGTGCCAGCAGCCAAACGGGGACAGGGTGGAACACTGAAGCTTTCTTT
TRBJ2-3 | TRBD1 | TRBV10-2 | NA | CASSGQAGDTQYF | TGCGCCAGCAGCGGACAGGCTGGAGATACGCAGTATTTT
TRBJ1-2 | NA | TRBV25-1 | NA | CASSEPGVSYGYTF | TGTGCCAGCAGTGAACCCGGGGTTTCCTATGGCTACACCTTC
TRBJ1-4 | TRBD1 | TRBV30 | few | CAWRRDRALPGNEKLFF | TGTGCCTGGAGGAGGGACAGGGCCCTTCCCGGTAATGAAAAACTGTTTTTT
TRBJ2-1 | NA | TRBV18 | NA | CASSGTGPYNEQFF | TGTGCCAGCTCCGGGACGGGTCCCTACAATGAGCAGTTCTTC
TRBJ2-6 | NA | TRBV6-5 | few | CASSYESPSGANVLTF | TGTGCCAGCAGTTATGAAAGTCCCTCTGGGGCCAACGTCCTGACTTTC
TRBJ1-2 | NA | TRBV5-1 | NA | CASSLVTENYGYTF | TGCGCCAGCAGCTTGGTCACAGAAAACTATGGCTACACCTTC
TRBJ2-7 | NA | TRBV6-5 | NA | CASRPTGHSYEQYF | TGTGCCAGCAGGCCAACAGGACACTCCTACGAGCAGTACTTC
TRBJ2-1 | TRBD2 | TRBV5-1 | NA | CASSPTSGAREQFF | TGCGCCAGCAGTCCGACTAGCGGGGCCCGTGAGCAGTTCTTC
TRBJ2-3 | NA | TRBV5-6 | NA | CASSLWPAALTDTQYF | TGTGCCAGCAGCTTGTGGCCAGCGGCCCTAACAGATACGCAGTATTTT
TRBJ2-7 | NA | TRBV7-6 | NA | CASSARTGAYEQYF | TGTGCCAGCAGCGCCCGTACGGGGGCCTACGAGCAGTACTTC